This TCR beta chain comes out of a study of T cells in Graves' hyperthyroidism and ophthalmopathy. Study summary: Upon initial diagnosis and before any treatment, peripheral blood was collected.

A few counts support this clonotype. Uncontrolled infection, other autoimmune disease, pregnancy or lactation disqualified patients from enrolment. PBMCs stemmed from approximately 10 ml fresh peripheral blood. Authors of the study amplified TCR beta CDR3 regions from RNA transcripts. A set of HTBI primers served as the primers for a first-round RT-PCR of the TCR CDR3. TCRdb independently ran MiXCR on the multiplex PCR reads; one entry per CDR3 protein. The sample consists of about 740,000 distinct CDR3 sequences, 13% to 15% of them appearing once. This CDR3 contains 14 residues. Germline CDR1 reads KGHDR; CDR2 reads SFDVKD. V was pared by 12 bases and J by 7 bases, with 13 bases of the junction left unmatched.

This clonotype was obtained from a woman aged 18-29 years with Graves' hyperthyroidism. The sample comprised blood. The gene calls are TRBV24-1 and TRBJ2-2; 7 nucleotides match TRBD1. CDR3 residues: CASRQGVSGGELFF. In DNA form, the CDR3 reads TGTGCCTCCCGGCAGGGGGTCTCGGGCGGGGAGCTGTTTTTT.